The clone carrying this T cell receptor (beta chain) was seen only once. Its cognate antigen is unknown. Clones were read by immunoSEQ multiplex PCR, and TCRdb kept only the in-frame ones, dropping some. The sample has about 110,000 clones; 88% are singletons. The source of the sample is a study of T cell responses to AZD1222 COVID-19 vaccine. Looking at the study overall: Second-dose recipients at about 4 or about 12 weeks were treated as one pooled group. Study-level points and caveats: The reported proportion of spike-specific TCRs targeting unmutated variant regions was nearly half.

The source material was peripheral blood, sampled on day 0 of AZD1222 vaccination. This TCR was sampled from an adult in good health.

The CDR3 DNA reads as TGTGCCAGTAGTAGTGGAGACACCGCCTACGAGCAGTACTTC. Translation: CASSSGDTAYEQYF. This chain links TRBV19 with TRBJ2-7; D is undetermined. Germline V lookup: CDR1 LNHDA, CDR2 SQIVND (reference sequence). The CDR3 sequence is 14 residues long. The V and J ends lost 4 bases and 2 bases respectively, with 12 bases between them.